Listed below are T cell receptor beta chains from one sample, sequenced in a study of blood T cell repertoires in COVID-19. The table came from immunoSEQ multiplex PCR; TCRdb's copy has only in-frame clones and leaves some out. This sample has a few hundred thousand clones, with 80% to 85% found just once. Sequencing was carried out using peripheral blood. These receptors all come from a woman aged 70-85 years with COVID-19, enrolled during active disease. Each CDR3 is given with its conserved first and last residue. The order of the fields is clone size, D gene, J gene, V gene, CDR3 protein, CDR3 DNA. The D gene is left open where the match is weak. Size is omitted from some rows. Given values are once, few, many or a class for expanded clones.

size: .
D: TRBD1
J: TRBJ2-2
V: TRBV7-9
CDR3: CASSLAQGANGELFF
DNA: TGTGCCAGCAGCTTAGCGCAGGGGGCTAACGGGGAGCTGTTTTTT

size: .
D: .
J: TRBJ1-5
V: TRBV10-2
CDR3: CASSESSSYQPQHF
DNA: TGCGCCAGCAGTGAGTCGAGTTCTTATCAGCCCCAGCATTTT

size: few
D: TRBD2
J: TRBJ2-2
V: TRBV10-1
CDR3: CASSERGSPPTGELFF
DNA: TGCGCCAGCAGTGAACGCGGGAGTCCTCCGACCGGGGAGCTGTTTTTT

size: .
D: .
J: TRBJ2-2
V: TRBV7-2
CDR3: CASSLLKNTGELFF
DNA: TGTGCCAGCAGCCTACTTAAGAACACCGGGGAGCTGTTTTTT

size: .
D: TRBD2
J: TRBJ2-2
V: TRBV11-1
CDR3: CASSLRASGDTGELFF
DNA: TGTGCCAGCAGCTTAAGGGCTAGCGGAGACACCGGGGAGCTGTTTTTT

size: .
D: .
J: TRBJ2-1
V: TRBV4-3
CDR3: CASSLLNEQFF
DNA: TGCGCCAGCAGTCTATTGAATGAGCAGTTCTTC

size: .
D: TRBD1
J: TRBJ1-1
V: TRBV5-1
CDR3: CASSQTGTGLEAFF
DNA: TGCGCCAGCAGCCAGACAGGGACGGGCCTTGAAGCTTTCTTT

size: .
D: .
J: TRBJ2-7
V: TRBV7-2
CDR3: CASSTRNSYEQYF
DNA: TGTGCCAGCAGCACCAGGAACTCCTACGAGCAGTACTTC

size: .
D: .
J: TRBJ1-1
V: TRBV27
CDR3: CASSRGSVRGTEAFF
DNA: TGTGCCAGCAGTAGGGGTTCAGTACGGGGGACTGAAGCTTTCTTT

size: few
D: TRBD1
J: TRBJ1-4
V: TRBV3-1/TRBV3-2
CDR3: CASSQRTGTREKLFF
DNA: TGTGCCAGCAGCCAACGGACAGGGACACGGGAAAAACTGTTTTTT

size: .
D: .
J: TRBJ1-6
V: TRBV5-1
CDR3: CASSLEVGVGSPLHF
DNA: TGCGCCAGCAGCTTGGAAGTCGGGGTAGGCTCACCCCTCCACTTT

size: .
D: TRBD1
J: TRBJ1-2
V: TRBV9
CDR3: CASSARPGTALTNYGYTF
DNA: TGTGCCAGCAGCGCGCGCCCTGGGACAGCACTCACTAACTATGGCTACACCTTC

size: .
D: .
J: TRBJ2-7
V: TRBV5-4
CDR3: CASRRREGYEQYF
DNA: TGTGCCAGCAGAAGGCGGGAAGGATACGAGCAGTACTTC

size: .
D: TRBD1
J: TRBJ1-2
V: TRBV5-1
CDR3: CASSMGQGKWGYTF
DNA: TGCGCCAGCAGTATGGGACAGGGAAAGTGGGGCTACACCTTC

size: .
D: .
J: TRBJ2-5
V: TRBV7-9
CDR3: CASSFVSETQYF
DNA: TGTGCCAGCAGCTTCGTCTCGGAGACCCAGTACTTC

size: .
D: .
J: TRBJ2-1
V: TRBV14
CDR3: CASSQDRASEQFF
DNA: TGTGCCAGCAGCCAAGACAGGGCGAGTGAGCAGTTCTTC

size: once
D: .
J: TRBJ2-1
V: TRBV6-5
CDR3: CASSLSGYEQFF
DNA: TGTGCCAGCAGTTTATCAGGGTATGAGCAGTTCTTC

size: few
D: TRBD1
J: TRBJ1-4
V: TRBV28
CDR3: CASSLPGQGGTNEKLFF
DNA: TGTGCCAGCAGTTTACCCGGACAGGGGGGAACTAATGAAAAACTGTTTTTT

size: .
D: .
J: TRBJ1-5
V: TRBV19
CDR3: CASSMKLGGNQPQHF
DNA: TGTGCCAGTAGTATGAAATTGGGAGGGAATCAGCCCCAGCATTTT

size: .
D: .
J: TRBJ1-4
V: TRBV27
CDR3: CASSSPTRGRGNEKLFF
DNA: TGTGCCAGCAGTTCCCCTACCCGGGGGCGGGGGAATGAAAAACTGTTTTTT

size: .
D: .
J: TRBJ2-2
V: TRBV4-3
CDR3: CASSQELQGTGELFF
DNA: TGCGCCAGCAGCCAAGAATTACAGGGCACCGGGGAGCTGTTTTTT

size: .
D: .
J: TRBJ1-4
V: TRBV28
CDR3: CASRQGLLEKLFF
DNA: TGTGCCAGCAGGCAGGGACTTCTTGAAAAACTGTTTTTT